This entry features one TCR beta chain sequence. Taking its sample share into account, this clonotype is medium-sized (0.01 to 0.1%). Its antigen is unknown. No clone much larger than this one lies a single base away; base qualities are absent. 400 to 650 ng RNA was reverse transcribed with SuperScript III using primers against the alpha and beta constant regions. Separate alpha and beta chain libraries were made by chain-specific third strand synthesis with multiplexing indices. The protocol used a single primer pair to amplify all rearrangements within a chain, which avoided primer bias, and attached molecular barcodes to each cDNA molecule. The SP2 sequencing primer site and a random hexamer were carried on a 5' RACE adapter, to which purified cDNA was joined by T4 RNA Ligase 1. Second strand synthesis was performed with Phusion polymerase and primed from the SP2 site, and slow temperature ramps were applied to favor optimal annealing. Two random hexamer sequences, both added before amplification and joined together, made up the 12-nucleotide barcode of each molecule. P5 and P7 adapter elements plus a second index were added in a short first PCR, which was followed by an approximately 25-cycle amplification PCR with P5s and P7 primers. The libraries went through 27 PCR cycles in total, were quantified on a Qubit, were sized on a Bioanalyzer, and were diluted to approximately 4.2 nM. Sequencing of the normalized libraries was done on an Illumina MiSeq using 2 x 250 paired-end kits. Reverse transcription reactions were cleaned up on MinElute columns and eluted into about 9.5 ul Tris-Cl. Adapter ligations were incubated for 20 to 25 hours at 16 degrees C and subsequently purified with AMPure XP beads at a 1:1 ratio. Per the authors' processing: Demultiplexed FASTQ files were processed with a modified Decombinator that output V, J, insert and barcode information. Sequences that shared a barcode but differed from the dominant sequence were treated as errors and discarded, and barcodes were clustered at Levenshtein distance 3 and counted to estimate the original cDNA molecules. The R packages ineq, vegan, igraph and RCytoscape were used for downstream analyses, with IMGT nomenclature and CDR3 definitions applied. V gene usage was calculated across distinct sequences, with every TCR tallied a single time to avoid skew from clonal expansion. Unique CDR3 amino acid sequences within a donor were connected in similarity networks whenever two sequences differed by a single Levenshtein edit. In the repertoires, a search was made for a compiled set of published HIV-specific CDR3s (roughly 83 alpha, 600 to 900 beta) and CMV-specific CDR3s (under 14 alpha, around 230 beta). Random subsampling to size-matched repertoires demonstrated that the decreased diversity in patients did not result from their lower sequence numbers. Using fastp trimming at Q25 and MiXCR clonotype assembly, TCRdb reanalyzed the public sequencing data and kept in-frame beta chains. Rows are combined by CDR3 protein, so each entry shows the most common genes and DNA. TCRdb, not the original authors, processed these V and J calls. The sample table holds some 6,600 distinct CDR3 sequences, of which more than 7.5% were seen once. The ten largest clones add up to 20% to 25% of the sample.

Follow-up blood was drawn from HIV-infected patients roughly three months, about 14 weeks, after the initiation of antiretroviral therapy. Whole blood was used without cell fractionation, so all unsorted peripheral T cells were reflected in the repertoire. An approximately 2.6 ml sample of peripheral blood was drawn into Tempus tubes for RNA extraction. Enrollment excluded patients who had febrile or AIDS-related illness, tumors, hepatitis B or C coinfection, immunomodulatory therapy, recent vaccination or treatment interruptions. The TURBO-DNase kit was used to remove leftover genomic DNA, and GLOBINclear was used to deplete globin mRNA. This record belongs to a study of HIV-infected patients and healthy controls (dated by TCRdb to 2013 to 2016). As for the study more broadly: Although they stayed below normal ranges, CD4 counts in about 90% of the 16 patients rose modestly but significantly after three months of therapy. CD8 counts did not change consistently during early therapy, while the CD4:CD8 ratio increased slightly. Viral load fell below detection in about 65% of the 16 patients by the second bleed and in all patients following a further year of therapy. Relative to controls, total CDR3 counts per chain did not differ significantly, and patients lacked overall T-cell lymphocytopenia. Whether deep TCR repertoire sequencing of small blood samples from HIV patients could capture immune perturbation and reconstitution was tested in the study. The research as a whole found: Using whole blood restricted sequencing depth and prevented separating the dynamics of distinct T-cell subpopulations. MAIT cell alpha-chain CDR3s were found at high frequency in healthy controls but were severely depleted in HIV+ repertoires. HLA typing of donors was not performed in the study. HIV-infected repertoires showed significantly elevated mean Gini indices relative to controls, which possibly reflects oligoclonality. The observed differences in diversity could not be explained by the slight differences in age and sex profiles between the study cohorts. Unequal numbers of distinct sequences between patients and controls complicated comparisons, and size-matching overweighted rare events from HIV-infected data. Only about three months of therapy was reflected in the treated samples, a period arguably too short to observe immune reconstitution given low adult thymic output. Alpha-beta chain pairing was not determined in the samples. During therapy, HIV-associated CDR3s significantly decreased in frequency, while CMV-associated CDR3s did not change significantly, though most became more frequent. Compared with untreated HIV+ repertoires, healthy control repertoires had roughly threefold more distinct CDR3s and a higher Shannon diversity. Size-matched repertoire data did not replicate the apparent post-therapy recovery of the Gini index in HIV-infected patients. Healthy controls shared more CDR3s between individuals than HIV+ patients, by Jaccard index and by count of highly shared sequences. Eight alpha and eight beta V genes showed significantly different mean usage between HIV-infected patients and controls. Processing was restricted to sixteen HIV-infected individuals, which the authors judged to be a major constraint on the generalizability of the findings.

CDR1 and CDR2 were assigned from the germline V gene as SGHAT and FQNNGV. V is clipped by 1 base and J by 1 base, and the sequence between their germline boundaries is 9 bases long. The cysteine opens and the phenylalanine closes a CDR3 of 15 amino acids. The read is trimmed to its CDR3 DNA, 45 bases read in frame from base 1. The input for sequencing was blood, taken during antiretroviral therapy. The source of this sequence is an adult with HIV infection. The chain links TRBV11-2 with TRBJ2-3; a confident D gene designation cannot be given. The CDR3 sequence is CASSLGLYRTDTQYF. The DNA sequence follows: TGTGCCAGCAGCTTAGGACTCTACCGCACAGATACGCAGTATTTT.